This passage covers 17 T cell receptor beta chains from one sample sequenced in a study of shared T cell receptors in the human thymus. Clones were read by immunoSEQ multiplex PCR, and TCRdb kept only the in-frame ones, dropping some. The sample lists approximately 400,000 clones, roughly 94% occurring once. The sample was thymocytes. These receptor sequences come from a human donor.

The J gene is TRBJ1-2, the V gene TRBV5-6; tentative D call: TRBD1 (6 bases). V dropped 3 bases and J dropped 5 bases, with 14 bases sitting between them. Germline CDR1 is SGHDT and CDR2 is YYEEEE. The CDR3 extends over 14 amino acids. Here the CDR3 DNA reads TGTGCCAGCAGCTGTCAGACAGGAGGGTATGGCTACACCTTC. Protein sequence: CASSCQTGGYGYTF.

Only a few counts were recorded for this clone. The J gene is TRBJ1-5, the V gene TRBV2; D not certain. This CDR3 spans 14 amino acids. Per the germline V gene, CDR1 is SNHLY and CDR2 is FYNNEI. V lost 6 bases and J lost 2, with 11 bases in between. The CDR3 sequence: CASSGLGRNQPQHF. In nucleotides, the CDR3 is TGTGCCAGCAGCGGGCTAGGACGCAATCAGCCCCAGCATTTT.

The CDR3 nucleotides read TGTGCCAGCAGTTTATCGACGAAGCGGGCAGATACGCAGTATTTT. Protein product: CASSLSTKRADTQYF. The chain links TRBV28 to TRBJ2-3; tentative D call: TRBD2 (6 bases). There are 15 residues in the CDR3. Trimming removed 1 base from V and 4 bases from J, with 12 bases in between. CDR1 MDHEN and CDR2 SYDVKM come from the germline V gene.

The V and J genes are TRBV6-1 and TRBJ2-5, with a possible D match to TRBD2 (7 bases). Looked up from germline, CDR1 is MNHNS and CDR2 is SASEGT. The CDR3 runs to 12 residues. Trimming stripped 9 bases from V and 5 bases from J, with 13 bases between. CDR3 protein: CASRRGGETQYF. Written as DNA, the CDR3 is TGTGCCAGTCGGAGGGGGGGGGAGACCCAGTACTTC.

The chain's CDR3 is CASSLAGSNEQFF. The CDR3 DNA reads TGTGCCAGCAGTCTAGCGGGATCCAATGAGCAGTTCTTC. This sequence joins TRBV27 and TRBJ2-1, with 9 bases fitting TRBD2. The V segment lost 5 bases and the J segment 6 bases; nucleotides outside the gene matches: 2. The CDR3 is 13 amino acids. CDR1 is MNHEY, CDR2 SMNVEV, per germline (reference sequence).

The CDR3 DNA reads TGTGCCAGCAGTTTAGGTGGTCTGGGACAGAGGAACACTGAAGCTTTCTTT. It codes for CASSLGGLGQRNTEAFF. This rearrangement joins TRBV28 to TRBJ1-1; 7 nucleotides line up with TRBD1. Germline assignment: CDR1 MDHEN and CDR2 SYDVKM. V shed 2 bases, J shed 1 base, and the junction held 10 bases outside the gene matches. The CDR3 totals 17 residues.

The rearrangement joins TRBV10-3 to TRBJ2-1; maybe TRBD2 (6 bases). The CDR3 length is 13 residues. V lost 10 bases, J lost 10 bases, and 20 bases lay in between. CDR1 is ENHRY and CDR2 is SYGVKD in the germline V gene. The CDR3 DNA sequence: TGTGCCACCCCACCCGGGGAGGTGGGGGAGCAGTTCTTC. This encodes CATPPGEVGEQFF.

The chain couples TRBV5-4 to TRBJ2-1; 7 bases are shared with TRBD2. Trimming at V came to 5 bases and at J to 6 bases, leaving 11 bases not matched to a gene. Germline-derived CDR1 and CDR2 are SGHNT and YYREEE (reference sequence). The CDR3 has 15 amino acids. The CDR3 sequence: CASRSLGGRGNEQFF. In DNA form, the CDR3 reads TGTGCCAGCAGATCGCTGGGAGGGCGGGGCAATGAGCAGTTCTTC.

V usage is TRBV29-1 and J usage is TRBJ2-1; TRBD1 aligns across 11 bases. The CDR3 contains 20 residues. Looked up from germline, CDR1 is SQVTM and CDR2 is ANQGSEA. V lost 6 bases to trimming and J lost 0 bases; unmatched junction nucleotides: 19. CDR3 protein: CSVLDARDRGDPSSYNEQFF. CDR3 coding DNA: TGCAGCGTGCTCGATGCCCGGGACAGGGGGGACCCAAGCTCCTACAATGAGCAGTTCTTC.

With regard to this clone: At one end the junction does not follow the germline gene, possibly because of a read error. The CDR3 here is CASRQDYRSYNEQFF. Here the CDR3 DNA reads TGCGCCAGCAGACAAGACTACCGGTCCTACAATGAGCAGTTCTTC. The chain couples TRBV4-3 to TRBJ2-1; a possible D gene is TRBD2 (5 bases). The V gene's germline CDR1 is LGHNA and CDR2 YSLEER. CDR3 length: 15 amino acids.

As to this clone: An end of the junction does not agree with germline; a read error may underlie this. This sequence joins TRBV28 and TRBJ1-2; D is ambiguous. The germline CDR1 and CDR2 sequences are MDHEN and SYDVKM. This CDR3 comprises 14 residues. The CDR3 is CAGSPREGVYGYTF. In nucleotides, the CDR3 is TGTGCCGGCAGTCCCCGAGAAGGAGTATATGGCTACACCTTC.

V is TRBV28 and J is TRBJ2-3; D possibly uses TRBD1 or TRBD2 (5 bases each). CDR3 length equals 14 residues. The V and J ends lost 2 bases and 3 bases respectively, with 9 bases between them. CDR1 is MDHEN, CDR2 SYDVKM, per germline. DNA of the CDR3: TGTGCCAGCAGTTTAGGCAGGGAGACAGATACGCAGTATTTT. It is translated as CASSLGRETDTQYF.

This clone was seen a handful of times. The chain carries TRBV19 and TRBJ2-1, with D possibly TRBD1 on 5 matching bases. Looked up from germline, CDR1 is LNHDA and CDR2 is SQIVND (reference sequence). CDR3 length: 16 amino acids. V was clipped by 0 bases and J by 7 bases, with 16 bases between them. The CDR3 here is CASSIDPLGAKNEQFF. In nucleotides, the CDR3 is TGTGCCAGTAGTATAGACCCGCTAGGGGCCAAGAATGAGCAGTTCTTC.

This chain joins TRBV11-2 and TRBJ2-5; TRBD2 aligns across 7 bases. The germline CDR1 and CDR2 sequences are SGHAT and FQNNGV. The CDR3 is made up of 16 amino acids. V lost 4 bases and J lost 5; bases outside the gene matches: 13. The CDR3 is CASSSRRAGVRETQYF. The CDR3 region has the DNA TGTGCCAGCAGCTCCAGGAGGGCGGGAGTACGGGAGACCCAGTACTTC.

V gene TRBV30 combines with J gene TRBJ1-5; D call uncertain. Looked up from germline, CDR1 is GTSNPN and CDR2 is SVGIG (reference sequence). The CDR3 is 17 residues long. Trimming removed 0 bases at V and 2 bases at J, with 17 bases between. As DNA, the CDR3 is TGTGCCTGGAGTGTCTCGGTCGGGGTGTTGGGCAATCAGCCCCAGCATTTT. Amino acid sequence: CAWSVSVGVLGNQPQHF. Combining the CDR3 with reference TRBV30 and TRBJ1-5 gives the whole variable domain SQTIHQWPATLVQPVGSPLSLECTVEGTSNPNLYWYRQAAGRGLQLLFYSVGIGQISSEVPQNLSASRPQDRQFILSSKKLLLSDSGFYLCAWSVSVGVLGNQPQHFGDGTRLSIL.

The chain employs TRBV27 and TRBJ2-1, with a possible D match to TRBD1 (5 bases). This CDR3 has 14 residues. CDR1 is MNHEY, CDR2 SMNVEV, per germline (reference sequence). Trimming cost V 6 bases and J 9 bases, with 18 bases left between them. The CDR3 protein is CASRTGVLTGEQFF. The CDR3 coding sequence is TGTGCCAGCAGAACGGGCGTCCTTACAGGTGAGCAGTTCTTC.

This clone was recorded only once. This chain uses TRBV10-2 with TRBJ1-1; D perhaps matches TRBD1 (6 bases). Trimming left V 2 bases short and J 5 bases short, with 9 bases between. The CDR3 spans 13 residues. The germline gives CDR1 WSHSY, CDR2 SAAADI. The CDR3 protein is CASSEEGETEAFF. In DNA form, the CDR3 reads TGCGCCAGCAGTGAGGAGGGGGAGACTGAAGCTTTCTTT.